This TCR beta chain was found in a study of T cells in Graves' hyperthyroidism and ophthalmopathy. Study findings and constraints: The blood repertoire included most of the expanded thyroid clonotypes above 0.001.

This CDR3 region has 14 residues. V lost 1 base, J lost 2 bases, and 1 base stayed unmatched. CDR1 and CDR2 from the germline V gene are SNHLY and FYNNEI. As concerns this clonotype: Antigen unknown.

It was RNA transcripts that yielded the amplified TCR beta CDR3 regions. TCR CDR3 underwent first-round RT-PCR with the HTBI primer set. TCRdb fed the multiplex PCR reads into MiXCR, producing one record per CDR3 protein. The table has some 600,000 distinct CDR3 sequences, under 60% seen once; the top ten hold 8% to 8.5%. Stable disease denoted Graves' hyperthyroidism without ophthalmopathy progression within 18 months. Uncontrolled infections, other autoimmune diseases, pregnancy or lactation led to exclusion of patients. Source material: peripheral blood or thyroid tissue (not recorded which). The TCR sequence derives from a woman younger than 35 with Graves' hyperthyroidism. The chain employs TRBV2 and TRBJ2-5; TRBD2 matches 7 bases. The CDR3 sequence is CASSEGEGQETQYF. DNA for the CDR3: TGTGCCAGCAGTGAAGGGGAGGGGCAAGAGACCCAGTACTTC.